This TCR beta chain stems from a study of blood T cell repertoires in COVID-19. Looking at the study overall: The cDNA or gDNA used as material had been derived from T cells, B-cell-depleted T cells, or PBMCs.

Per the study methods: Reference gene primer amplification in the assay estimated nucleated cell counts. Using immunoSEQ multiplex PCR, the repertoire was profiled, and TCRdb retains in-frame clones only, with some absent. V, J and clone size reflect that table, while D and trimming were determined from the DNA. The table records approximately 440,000 clones, 90% of them present only once. In germline, CDR1 is LNHDA, CDR2 SQIVND (reference sequence). This CDR3 has 16 amino acids. V lost 7 bases and J lost 6; bases outside the gene matches: 8. The chain employs TRBV19 and TRBJ2-1; 14 nucleotides agree with TRBD2. Source material: PBMCs or T cells enriched from blood (not recorded which). The receptor's source is a man between 18 and 35 years old who had recovered from COVID-19. For the CDR3, the DNA is TGTGCCAGTAAGACTAGCGGGAGGGAAAGGTCCAATGAGCAGTTCTTC. It encodes CASKTSGRERSNEQFF.